The rows below give T cell receptor beta chains drawn from one sample of a study of response to subunit inactivated influenza vaccine. TCRdb used MiXCR to reprocess the RT-PCR reads, holding one entry per CDR3 protein. The data hold more than 700,000 distinct CDR3 sequences, with around 20% observed a single time. Sequences were derived from PBMCs from blood, sampled 5 days after vaccination. The source is a man in his fifties or sixties who received an inactivated influenza vaccine. The conserved cysteine and the conserved F or W are not part of the CDR3 here. A D gene is named only where the DNA matches it firmly. Expanded clones are given a class, and other clones once, few, many or no size at all.

V gene: TRBV12-3/TRBV12-4; D gene: TRBD2; J gene: TRBJ2-7; clone size: many; CDR3 protein: ASRAGRYSYEQY
V gene: TRBV25-1; D gene: .; J gene: TRBJ2-1; clone size: .; CDR3 protein: ASSDISHSYNEQF
V gene: TRBV6-6; D gene: .; J gene: TRBJ2-2; clone size: .; CDR3 protein: ASTQGGELF
V gene: TRBV7-2; D gene: TRBD2; J gene: TRBJ2-5; clone size: .; CDR3 protein: ASSPMVTSGTAQY
V gene: TRBV27; D gene: .; J gene: TRBJ1-5; clone size: few; CDR3 protein: ASSLSRPTRNQPQH
V gene: TRBV12-3/TRBV12-4; D gene: .; J gene: TRBJ1-1; clone size: .; CDR3 protein: ASSFTGKNTEAF
V gene: TRBV7-2; D gene: TRBD2; J gene: TRBJ2-7; clone size: .; CDR3 protein: ASSLLAGLNEQY
V gene: TRBV20-1; D gene: .; J gene: TRBJ2-5; clone size: few; CDR3 protein: SAQDPKGRETQY
V gene: TRBV2; D gene: TRBD1; J gene: TRBJ1-1; clone size: .; CDR3 protein: ASRTGATEAF
V gene: TRBV9; D gene: TRBD2; J gene: TRBJ2-1; clone size: few; CDR3 protein: ASSVIGRAIYNEQF
V gene: TRBV9; D gene: TRBD1; J gene: TRBJ1-4; clone size: .; CDR3 protein: ASSPRDRDSEKLF
V gene: TRBV4-1; D gene: .; J gene: TRBJ1-2; clone size: few; CDR3 protein: ASSQTVLNYGYT
V gene: TRBV10-3; D gene: TRBD1; J gene: TRBJ1-1; clone size: .; CDR3 protein: AISEPGQGIEAF
V gene: TRBV3-1; D gene: .; J gene: TRBJ1-2; clone size: .; CDR3 protein: ASSQVASYGYT
V gene: TRBV18; D gene: .; J gene: TRBJ2-3; clone size: few; CDR3 protein: ASSPPDRPDTQY
V gene: TRBV20-1; D gene: .; J gene: TRBJ2-3; clone size: .; CDR3 protein: SETNGDTQY
V gene: TRBV7-3; D gene: TRBD1; J gene: TRBJ1-1; clone size: .; CDR3 protein: ASSATGAEAF
V gene: TRBV5-5; D gene: .; J gene: TRBJ1-5; clone size: few; CDR3 protein: ASSVVGGQPQH
V gene: TRBV12-3/TRBV12-4; D gene: .; J gene: TRBJ2-2; clone size: .; CDR3 protein: ASRGTARTGELF
V gene: TRBV4-2; D gene: .; J gene: TRBJ2-7; clone size: .; CDR3 protein: ASSQADGGRIEQY
V gene: TRBV24-1; D gene: .; J gene: TRBJ2-2; clone size: few; CDR3 protein: ATSAVGSRELF
V gene: TRBV7-3; D gene: .; J gene: TRBJ2-3; clone size: .; CDR3 protein: ASSLTGARTDTQY
V gene: TRBV19; D gene: .; J gene: TRBJ1-3; clone size: .; CDR3 protein: ASSRTIGRGGTIY
V gene: TRBV25-1; D gene: .; J gene: TRBJ1-6; clone size: few; CDR3 protein: ASRRGSYNSPLH
V gene: TRBV24-1; D gene: TRBD2; J gene: TRBJ2-1; clone size: .; CDR3 protein: ATGAVASGIYNEQF
V gene: TRBV29-1; D gene: TRBD1; J gene: TRBJ2-3; clone size: few; CDR3 protein: SGRTGGGTDTQY
V gene: TRBV6-2/TRBV6-3; D gene: .; J gene: TRBJ2-1; clone size: many; CDR3 protein: ASTTLAYNEQF
V gene: TRBV25-1; D gene: TRBD1; J gene: TRBJ2-3; clone size: .; CDR3 protein: ASSAGTGFTDTQY
V gene: TRBV28; D gene: TRBD2; J gene: TRBJ2-7; clone size: .; CDR3 protein: ASKAGGSSYEQY
V gene: TRBV4-2; D gene: TRBD2; J gene: TRBJ2-2; clone size: .; CDR3 protein: ASSDGLAGLNTGELF
V gene: TRBV12-3/TRBV12-4; D gene: .; J gene: TRBJ1-1; clone size: .; CDR3 protein: ASLAGGTEAF
V gene: TRBV4-3; D gene: TRBD1; J gene: TRBJ1-6; clone size: .; CDR3 protein: ASSHDAGGVGSPLH
V gene: TRBV28; D gene: .; J gene: TRBJ1-1; clone size: .; CDR3 protein: ASSYPGGRTEAF
V gene: TRBV12-3/TRBV12-4; D gene: .; J gene: TRBJ2-7; clone size: few; CDR3 protein: ASSLTWDGYEQY
V gene: TRBV5-6; D gene: .; J gene: TRBJ2-1; clone size: .; CDR3 protein: ASSFLGRQSSYNEQF
V gene: TRBV29-1; D gene: .; J gene: TRBJ2-3; clone size: .; CDR3 protein: SVGPNSGRVQY
V gene: TRBV5-6; D gene: .; J gene: TRBJ2-2; clone size: .; CDR3 protein: ASSYGTSLTGELF
V gene: TRBV12-3/TRBV12-4; D gene: .; J gene: TRBJ2-2; clone size: many; CDR3 protein: ASFNTGELF
V gene: TRBV6-2/TRBV6-3; D gene: TRBD2; J gene: TRBJ2-6; clone size: .; CDR3 protein: ASSLGGVSAGANVLT
V gene: TRBV10-3; D gene: TRBD2; J gene: TRBJ2-3; clone size: .; CDR3 protein: AISRTSGTPSGFTDTQY
V gene: TRBV2; D gene: .; J gene: TRBJ2-7; clone size: few; CDR3 protein: ASSDLILGYEQY
V gene: TRBV10-3; D gene: .; J gene: TRBJ2-2; clone size: few; CDR3 protein: ASRIVNTGELF
V gene: TRBV7-9; D gene: TRBD2; J gene: TRBJ2-5; clone size: .; CDR3 protein: ASSLALADQETQY
V gene: TRBV20-1; D gene: TRBD1; J gene: TRBJ1-1; clone size: few; CDR3 protein: SAVPIRQGDTEAF
V gene: TRBV18; D gene: TRBD2; J gene: TRBJ2-1; clone size: many; CDR3 protein: ASSPPSGSYNEQF
V gene: TRBV29-1; D gene: TRBD2; J gene: TRBJ2-2; clone size: .; CDR3 protein: SAIGGAGELF
V gene: TRBV6-1; D gene: .; J gene: TRBJ2-7; clone size: few; CDR3 protein: ASSPMPRLEGGEQY
V gene: TRBV12-3/TRBV12-4; D gene: TRBD2; J gene: TRBJ2-3; clone size: few; CDR3 protein: ASSPDGLAGTDTQY
V gene: TRBV20-1; D gene: .; J gene: TRBJ1-3; clone size: .; CDR3 protein: SARSQGPGNTIY
V gene: TRBV6-5; D gene: TRBD1; J gene: TRBJ2-1; clone size: .; CDR3 protein: ASSYSNRGMGEQF
V gene: TRBV7-2; D gene: .; J gene: TRBJ2-3; clone size: .; CDR3 protein: ASSFFGATDTQY